The 27 T cell receptor beta chains reported below all come from one sample, sequenced in a study of blood T cell repertoires in COVID-19 (dated by TCRdb to about 2020). Libraries were prepared through the immunoSEQ multiplex PCR assay. TCRdb carries this immuneACCESS record with in-frame sequences only. Its versions omit some clonotypes, under half of them owing to an unresolved V gene in the studies checked, with the rest unexplained. In this sample the table shows 85,000 to 100,000 clones, more than 75% of which occur a single time. In total, the top ten clones hold approximately 22% of the sample. The source material was peripheral blood. The receptor set was obtained from a human donor in a cohort sampled during active COVID-19.

The rearrangement links TRBV6-5 to TRBJ1-3, with TRBD1 matching 8 bases. This CDR3 contains 15 residues. Germline V gives CDR1 MNHEY, CDR2 SVGAGI. J lost 1 base, V lost 6 bases, and 5 bases had no gene match. The CDR3 protein is CASRETGASGNTIYF. In nucleotides, the CDR3 is TGTGCCAGCAGGGAGACAGGGGCGTCTGGAAACACCATATATTTT.

This rearrangement joins TRBV28 to TRBJ2-4, with 8 bases aligning to TRBD2. Losses at the gene ends were 2 bases for V and 9 bases for J; bases not matched to a gene: 6. Germline CDR1 MDHEN, CDR2 SYDVKM. There are 14 residues in the CDR3. CDR3 protein: CASSLGSGEVIQYF. CDR3 sequence (DNA): TGTGCCAGCAGTTTAGGTAGCGGGGAGGTCATTCAGTACTTC.

This clone was seen just once. V usage is TRBV28 and J usage is TRBJ1-1; TRBD1 matches at 7 bases. CDR1 and CDR2 from the germline V gene are MDHEN and SYDVKM. J was trimmed by 4 bases and V by 1 base; bases with no gene match: 3. CDR3 size: 14 residues. In nucleotides, the CDR3 is TGTGCCAGCAGTTTATTGGGACAGTCCACTGAAGCTTTCTTT. Translation: CASSLLGQSTEAFF. The full variable domain, its missing parts supplied by reference TRBV28 and TRBJ1-1, is DVKVTQSSRYLVKRTGEKVFLECVQDMDHENMFWYRQDPGLGLRLIYFSYDVKMKEKGDIPEGYSVSREKKERFSLILESASTNQTSMYLCASSLLGQSTEAFFGQGTRLTVV.

The chain combines TRBV30 with TRBJ2-7; 7 nucleotides line up with TRBD2. Per germline, CDR1 GTSNPN and CDR2 SVGIG (reference sequence). The CDR3 sequence is 13 residues long. Trimming cost V 0 bases and J 6 bases; bases outside gene matches: 5. This CDR3 is CAWSVRTRGEQYF. The DNA for the CDR3 is TGTGCCTGGAGTGTACGGACTAGGGGCGAGCAGTACTTC.

The chain combines TRBV6-5 with TRBJ2-5; D is possibly TRBD2 (5 bases). This CDR3 is 14 amino acids long. Trimming took off 2 bases at V and 3 bases at J, with 10 bases between the two ends. Germline V gene lookup returns CDR1 MNHEY and CDR2 SVGAGI. CDR3 loop: CASSYEGAEETQYF. The CDR3, as DNA: TGTGCCAGCAGTTACGAGGGAGCAGAAGAGACCCAGTACTTC.

V gene TRBV13 combines with J gene TRBJ2-7, with 10 bases fitting TRBD2. Germline lookup yields CDR1 PRHDT and CDR2 FYEKMQ (reference sequence). J gave up 4 bases and V 1 base, and 7 bases lay outside the gene matches. The CDR3 runs to 16 residues. The CDR3 spells CASSLVASGSKYEQYF. Here the CDR3 DNA reads TGTGCCAGCAGCTTAGTAGCTAGCGGGAGCAAGTACGAGCAGTACTTC.

The V and J genes are TRBV24-1 and TRBJ2-3; perhaps TRBD2 as D (6 bases). The V gene's germline CDR1 is KGHDR and CDR2 SFDVKD. This CDR3 region has 14 residues. The V end was cut by 0 bases, the J end by 6 bases, with 9 bases between. CDR3 loop: CATSDLMSGDTQYF. The CDR3 DNA reads as TGTGCCACCAGTGATTTGATGAGCGGGGATACGCAGTATTTT.

This clone was detected a few times. Different DNA sequences within this sample yield the same CDR3. The V gene is TRBV20-1, the J gene TRBJ2-1, with 7 bases fitting TRBD1. CDR3 length: 15 amino acids. Germline V gives CDR1 DFQATT, CDR2 SNEGSKA (reference sequence). V was pared by 3 bases and J by 2 bases, with 7 bases of the junction left unmatched. The CDR3 bases are TGCAGTGCTAGTCAGGCAGGGGGTGCCTACAATGAGCAGTTCTTC. Translated, it gives CSASQAGGAYNEQFF.

The J gene is TRBJ2-6, the V gene TRBV28; perhaps TRBD2 as D (5 bases). V was trimmed by 10 bases and J by 4 bases, leaving 17 bases between them. Germline V CDR1 and CDR2: MDHEN, SYDVKM. CDR3 length equals 15 residues. As DNA, the CDR3 is TGTGCCACCGTGGTCGGGATCTCCGGGGCCAACGTCCTGACTTTC. Protein product: CATVVGISGANVLTF. Full variable domain (outside the CDR3, taken from reference TRBV28 and TRBJ2-6): DVKVTQSSRYLVKRTGEKVFLECVQDMDHENMFWYRQDPGLGLRLIYFSYDVKMKEKGDIPEGYSVSREKKERFSLILESASTNQTSMYLCATVVGISGANVLTFGAGSRLTVL.

The chain links TRBV2 to TRBJ1-5; D may be TRBD1 (6 bases). Germline-derived CDR1 and CDR2 are SNHLY and FYNNEI. With 11 bases removed from V and 4 bases from J, the gap between germline ends came to 12 bases. There are 12 residues in the CDR3. CDR3 bases: TGTGCCGCTCAGGGGCCAAATCAGCCCCAGCATTTT. Translating gives CAAQGPNQPQHF.

The chain combines TRBV3-1 (or the pseudogene TRBV3-2) with TRBJ2-1, with D possibly matching TRBD2 (6 bases). V lost 4 bases and J lost 5, with 15 bases in between. Germline lookup yields CDR1 LGHDT and CDR2 YNNKEL (reference sequence). CDR3 length: 15 residues. The CDR3 region has the DNA TGTGCCAGCAGCCCGGGGGTAGCGGCTAACAATGAGCAGTTCTTC. It encodes CASSPGVAANNEQFF.

CDR3 DNA sequence: TGTGCCAGCCGCCCCCGGGGACAGAACTCTAGCGGGAAGCCCTACGAGCAGTACTTC. Protein sequence: CASRPRGQNSSGKPYEQYF. V usage is TRBV7-9 and J usage is TRBJ2-7; TRBD2 matches 9 bases. Losses at the gene ends were 8 bases for V and 2 bases for J; bases not matched to a gene: 22. In germline, CDR1 is SEHNR, CDR2 FQNEAQ (reference sequence). CDR3 length: 19 residues.

The rearrangement joins TRBV6-1 to TRBJ2-1; 14 nucleotides agree with TRBD2. The CDR3 has 18 amino acids. Trimming removed 4 bases from V and 1 base from J; junction bases left unmatched: 6. Germline assignment: CDR1 MNHNS and CDR2 SASEGT. The CDR3 loop is CASSGAGTSGSSYNEQFF. The CDR3 region has the DNA TGTGCCAGCAGTGGAGCCGGGACTAGCGGGAGTTCCTACAATGAGCAGTTCTTC.

The chain combines TRBV2 with TRBJ1-5; 8 nucleotides line up with TRBD1. V shed 4 bases and J 0 bases; nucleotides not matched to a gene: 11. Per the germline V gene, CDR1 is SNHLY and CDR2 is FYNNEI. CDR3 length: 18 residues. The CDR3 protein is CASSALTGAQDSNQPQHF. The CDR3, as DNA: TGTGCCAGCAGTGCGTTGACAGGGGCCCAGGATAGCAATCAGCCCCAGCATTTT.

The rearrangement uses TRBV5-1 and TRBJ2-1, with 13 bases aligning to TRBD2. This CDR3 comprises 16 residues. J gave up 6 bases and V 2 bases, and 5 bases lay outside the gene matches. Germline lookup yields CDR1 SGHRS and CDR2 YFSETQ. The CDR3 protein is CASSLPGTSGTNEQFF. In DNA, the CDR3 is TGCGCCAGCAGCTTACCCGGGACTAGCGGGACCAATGAGCAGTTCTTC.

The V gene is TRBV9, the J gene TRBJ2-1; 10 bases line up with TRBD2. V shed 0 bases and J 3 bases; nucleotides not matched to a gene: 6. In germline, CDR1 is SGDLS, CDR2 YYNGEE. This CDR3 has 17 amino acids. The CDR3 is CASSVELGLADYNEQFF. The CDR3 DNA reads TGTGCCAGCAGCGTAGAGTTAGGACTAGCGGACTACAATGAGCAGTTCTTC.

This clone was observed once. CDR3 amino acids: CSVGKADRDTGELFF. The CDR3 DNA sequence: TGCAGCGTCGGGAAGGCGGACAGAGACACCGGGGAGCTGTTTTTT. The chain combines TRBV29-1 with TRBJ2-2; the D gene is possibly TRBD1 (6 bases). Germline V gene data show CDR1 as SQVTM and CDR2 as ANQGSEA. CDR3 length: 15 amino acids. V was clipped by 6 bases and J by 3 bases, with 17 bases between them.

The chain joins TRBV2 to TRBJ2-1; TRBD2 might be the D (5 bases). The ends were cut back, 8 bases at V and 5 bases at J, with 10 bases in the middle. Germline V CDR1 and CDR2: SNHLY, FYNNEI. CDR3 size: 12 residues. In DNA, the CDR3 is TGTGCCAGCGGGAGTAGGAACAATGAGCAGTTCTTC. This gives the protein CASGSRNNEQFF.

For the CDR3, the DNA is TGTGCCAGCGGACCACTAGCGAAAGCCTACGAGCAGTACTTC. As protein: CASGPLAKAYEQYF. The rearrangement uses TRBV27 and TRBJ2-7; 7 nucleotides line up with TRBD2. The CDR3 consists of 14 residues. Germline CDR1 is MNHEY and CDR2 is SMNVEV (reference sequence). Losses at the gene ends were 8 bases for V and 2 bases for J; bases not matched to a gene: 9.

J is TRBJ2-5 and V is TRBV6-5, with D possibly being TRBD1 (7 bases). CDR1 MNHEY and CDR2 SVGAGI come from the germline V gene. The CDR3 extends over 15 amino acids. With 5 bases removed from V and 5 bases from J, the gap between germline ends came to 18 bases. The CDR3, as DNA: TGTGCCAGCAGTCCCTCAGGGGGTGGGGGGGAGACCCAGTACTTC. As protein: CASSPSGGGGETQYF.

The chain carries TRBV27 and TRBJ1-2; tentatively, D is TRBD1 (5 bases). V was clipped by 5 bases and J by 8 bases, with 21 bases between them. CDR1 is MNHEY, CDR2 SMNVEV, per germline (reference sequence). The CDR3 sequence is 15 residues long. The CDR3 loop reads CASSPMALSGDGYTF. CDR3 coding DNA: TGTGCCAGCAGTCCGATGGCTCTCTCGGGGGACGGCTACACCTTC.

The chain employs TRBV5-4 and TRBJ2-4; D might be TRBD2 (5 bases). The ends were cut back, 5 bases at V and 0 bases at J, with 12 bases in the middle. CDR1 is SGHNT and CDR2 is YYREEE in the germline V gene (reference sequence). This CDR3 comprises 15 residues. The CDR3: CASSSRTEAKNIQYF. CDR3 in DNA: TGTGCCAGCAGTTCGAGGACTGAAGCCAAAAACATTCAGTACTTC. Variable domain in full (rest from reference TRBV5-4 and TRBJ2-4): ETGVTQSPTHLIKTRGQQVTLRCSSQSGHNTVSWYQQALGQGPQFIFQYYREEENGRGNFPPRFSGLQFPNYSSELNVNALELDDSALYLCASSSRTEAKNIQYFGAGTRLSVL.

The chain couples TRBV7-2 to TRBJ1-1; D not certain. The V and J ends lost 5 bases and 5 bases respectively, with 12 bases between them. CDR1 SGHTA and CDR2 FQGNSA come from the germline V gene. This CDR3 is built from 13 residues. The CDR3 nucleotides read TGTGCCAGCAGCCAGGACCGGAGGACTGAAGCTTTCTTT. This codes for CASSQDRRTEAFF.

The rearrangement joins TRBV10-3 to TRBJ2-3; 9 bases are a match to TRBD2. Trimming removed 4 bases from V and 2 bases from J; junction bases left unmatched: 7. CDR3 size: 16 residues. CDR1 and CDR2 from the germline V gene are ENHRY and SYGVKD. This CDR3 is CAISGLAGDPTDTQYF. The CDR3 region has the DNA TGTGCCATCAGTGGTTTAGCGGGAGACCCCACAGATACGCAGTATTTT.

The gene calls are TRBV19 and TRBJ1-5; D gene uncertain. The germline CDR1 and CDR2 sequences are LNHDA and SQIVND (reference sequence). This CDR3 has 14 amino acids. With 6 bases removed from V and 4 bases from J, the gap between germline ends came to 13 bases. As DNA, the CDR3 is TGTGCCAGTAGAGGAACAGTTTGGAATCAGCCCCAGCATTTT. Its translation is CASRGTVWNQPQHF.

This chain connects TRBV2 to TRBJ1-3, with a weak D call TRBD1 (6 bases). The CDR3 extends over 16 amino acids. V lost 7 bases to trimming and J lost 0 bases, with 16 bases between them. The germline V gene encodes CDR1 SNHLY and CDR2 FYNNEI. In nucleotides, the CDR3 is TGTGCCAGCATACAGGGCCCCGCCCACTCTGGAAACACCATATATTTT. Its protein is CASIQGPAHSGNTIYF.

V usage is TRBV12-3 or TRBV12-4 and J usage is TRBJ2-3; possible D gene TRBD2, 6 bases. The CDR3 loop spans 12 amino acids. V was shortened by 2 bases and J by 6 bases, with 6 bases between the two germline ends. The CDR3 DNA follows: TGTGCCAGCAGTTTAAGCGGGGATACGCAGTATTTT. Protein sequence: CASSLSGDTQYF.